This T cell receptor (beta chain) was recorded in a study of CD4 T cells in relation to SARS-CoV-2 and coronaviruses. Overall study: ViraFEST: approximately 10-day antigen culture of PBMCs, then TCR beta CDR3 sequencing. Shared crossreactive spike epitopes were mapped to their HLA restriction. Study observations and caveats: No crossreactivity against non-spike viral proteins was tested here.

CD4+ T cells from unexposed donors were obtained before the COVID-19 pandemic (2011-2018). CD4+ T cells were isolated from the cells after around 10 days of culture. Half the medium was replaced with IL-2 medium on days 3 and 7. Turning to this clone: What it binds is not known.

Method: immunoSEQ multiplex PCR; TCRdb's copy keeps in-frame clones and lacks some. This table holds about 15,000 clones, approximately 78% found once. Per germline, CDR1 SGHRS and CDR2 YFSETQ. The CDR3 extends over 12 amino acids. Between the trimmed V and J ends, which lost 2 bases and 6 bases, there was a span of 8 bases. This rearrangement joins TRBV5-1 to TRBJ1-1; D gene unclear. Material for sequencing was CD4+ T cells from PBMCs, cultured in vitro. This TCR came from a human donor in good health. The CDR3 here is CASSLGSSEAFF. In DNA form, the CDR3 reads TGCGCCAGCAGCTTAGGTTCTTCTGAAGCTTTCTTT.